A single sample is the source of the 10 T cell receptor beta chains below, sequenced in a study of T-cell memory formation after mild COVID-19. TCRdb processed the 5' RACE reads anew with MiXCR; each CDR3 protein has one entry. The table has roughly 99,000 distinct CDR3 sequences, roughly an eighth seen once. Input material: PBMCs or a T cell subset sorted from them (not recorded which). These TCRs come from a man aged 18-30 years who had mild COVID-19 (a few samples of this study predate the infection). Cell type and time point are not known.

This rearrangement joins TRBV11-3 to TRBJ2-1; TRBD2 aligns across 7 bases. Germline V gene data show CDR1 as SGHNT and CDR2 as YENEEA. J gave up 4 bases and V 5 bases, and 8 bases lay outside the gene matches. CDR3 length: 15 residues. CDR3 DNA: TGTGCCAGCAGCCCTCTAGCGGAATATTACAATGAGCAGTTCTTC. It translates to CASSPLAEYYNEQFF.

This clonotype was seen a few times. The chain couples TRBV4-2 to TRBJ1-2; 7 bases line up with TRBD1. The CDR3 spans 15 residues. Per germline, CDR1 LGHNA and CDR2 YNFKEQ. J lost 4 bases, V lost 0 bases, and 5 bases had no gene match. CDR3 protein: CASSQEETGFYGYTF. CDR3 DNA sequence: TGTGCCAGCAGCCAAGAGGAGACAGGGTTCTATGGCTACACCTTC.

This clonotype has a count of ten or more. J is TRBJ2-5 and V is TRBV7-2; D gene unclear. The CDR3 runs to 12 residues. Trimming shortened V by 6 bases and J by 7 bases, and 12 bases separated the two germline ends. Germline V gene lookup returns CDR1 SGHTA and CDR2 FQGNSA. This chain's CDR3 is CASRDLTATQYF. The CDR3 DNA reads as TGTGCCAGCAGAGATCTTACAGCGACCCAGTACTTC.

This clonotype has only a few counts. The rearrangement joins TRBV12-3 or TRBV12-4 to TRBJ2-1; possibly TRBD1 for D (6 bases). The CDR3 extends over 16 amino acids. The V end lost 5 bases, the J end lost 2 bases, and 16 bases lay between the germline ends. The CDR3 DNA follows: TGTGCCAGCAGTCCACGTAAGACAGGTCCCTACAATGAGCAGTTCTTC. It codes for CASSPRKTGPYNEQFF.

This clonotype was seen more than once but under ten times. The chain links TRBV27 to TRBJ1-1; 7 nucleotides match TRBD1. CDR3 size: 13 residues. J gave up 7 bases and V 4 bases, and 6 bases lay outside the gene matches. The germline CDR1 and CDR2 sequences are MNHEY and SMNVEV (reference sequence). Here the CDR3 DNA reads TGTGCCAGCAGTTGGGGGACAGCTAGTGAAGCTTTCTTT. Its protein product is CASSWGTASEAFF.

This clonotype was recorded many times. This chain uses TRBV4-1 with TRBJ2-2; 10 bases match TRBD2. Unmatched junction bases numbered 11, after V lost 4 bases and J lost 6 bases. Germline V gives CDR1 MGHRA, CDR2 YSYEKL. This CDR3 is built from 17 residues. The CDR3 nucleotides read TGCGCCAGCAGCCTATCAGGGCGCCTAGCGGGAGCCGGGGAGCTGTTTTTT. It codes for CASSLSGRLAGAGELFF.

V is TRBV4-1 and J is TRBJ2-2, with D hard to call. V lost 5 bases, J lost 5 bases, and 12 bases lay in between. Germline V gene sequence: CDR1 MGHRA, CDR2 YSYEKL. The CDR3 runs 14 residues. The CDR3, as DNA: TGCGCCAGCAGCACCAATATGGGGACCGGGGAGCTGTTTTTT. Translating gives CASSTNMGTGELFF.

The chain employs TRBV28 and TRBJ1-5; 8 bases are shared with TRBD1. CDR3 length: 16 residues. From germline, CDR1 is MDHEN and CDR2 SYDVKM. Germline trimming cut 1 base from V and 2 bases from J; bases unmatched to any gene: 4. CDR3 amino acids: CASSLSQGAGNQPQHF. The CDR3 DNA follows: TGTGCCAGCAGTTTATCCCAGGGGGCAGGCAATCAGCCCCAGCATTTT. Together with reference TRBV28 and TRBJ1-5, the CDR3 gives the full variable domain: DVKVTQSSRYLVKRTGEKVFLECVQDMDHENMFWYRQDPGLGLRLIYFSYDVKMKEKGDIPEGYSVSREKKERFSLILESASTNQTSMYLCASSLSQGAGNQPQHFGDGTRLSIL.

This clonotype has only a few counts. CDR3 DNA sequence: TGTGCCAGCAGTTACAGGGGACTATCAACCAGCACAGATACGCAGTATTTT. This gives the protein CASSYRGLSTSTDTQYF. V gene TRBV6-2 or TRBV6-3 combines with J gene TRBJ2-3, with 7 bases matching TRBD2. This CDR3 spans 17 amino acids. Trimming at V came to 2 bases and at J to 0 bases, leaving 8 bases not matched to a gene. From germline, CDR1 is MNHEY and CDR2 SVGEGT.

The chain links TRBV6-5 to TRBJ2-3, with D perhaps matching TRBD1 (6 bases). Germline V gene sequence: CDR1 MNHEY, CDR2 SVGAGI. Trimming stripped 6 bases from V and 9 bases from J, with 13 bases between. This CDR3 is 12 amino acids long. The CDR3 DNA reads as TGTGCCAGCAGAAGAGCAGGGGAAACGCAGTATTTT. Translation gives CASRRAGETQYF.